This TCR beta chain was retrieved from a study of identical twins. Broader study findings: Without tracking the same donors, conclusions rested on cross-sectional statistical analysis.

The CDR3 is 17 residues long. Concerning this clonotype: Its target is unknown. A much larger clone sits a single nucleotide away, making a read error possible.

Unique molecular identifiers were present on cDNA, and template switching added a universal primer site. One entry per CDR3 protein results from TCRdb running MiXCR on the 5' RACE reads. Counted here are 1.5 million to 2 million distinct CDR3 sequences, about 32% occurring once; the ten biggest clones make up roughly 0.3%. The sample comprised cord blood. This TCR came from a newborn girl in good health. The chain employs TRBV21-1 and TRBJ2-5; whether TRBD1, the table's D call, matches the DNA was not checked. The J call is uncertain, as TRBJ2-7 better fits the DNA end. TRBV21-1 is flagged as a pseudogene. CDR3 nucleotides: TGTGCCAGCAGCACTACCTCACCGACAGGGAAGACCTACGAGCAGTACTTC. Translation gives CASSTTSPTGKTYEQYF.